This entry concerns a single T cell receptor beta chain. Assay used: immunoSEQ multiplex PCR; TCRdb lists only in-frame clones, some missing. The sample comprises approximately 350,000 clones, 65% to 85% of which are singletons, and almost 3% rests with the top ten. This CDR3 region has 17 residues. Germline values: CDR1 LNHDA, CDR2 SQIVND (reference sequence). With 5 bases clipped from V and 4 bases from J, the junction kept 11 bases outside the gene matches. The sample belongs to a study of blood T cell repertoires in COVID-19. The chain carries TRBV19 and TRBJ1-5, with 10 bases fitting TRBD1. Material: peripheral blood. This TCR was sampled from a man aged 30 to 45 with active or convalescent COVID-19. CDR3 bases: TGTGCCAGTAGTCGTTCCGGGACAGGGGCTTTTAATCAGCCCCAGCATTTT. Protein sequence: CASSRSGTGAFNQPQHF. Supplemented by reference TRBV19 and TRBJ1-5, the full variable domain reads DGGITQSPKYLFRKEGQNVTLSCEQNLNHDAMYWYRQDPGQGLRLIYYSQIVNDFQKGDIAEGYSVSREKKESFPLTVTSAQKNPTAFYLCASSRSGTGAFNQPQHFGDGTRLSIL.